The clone carrying this TCR beta chain was detected only a few times. Antigen specificity is unknown. Then a second PCR, running roughly 7 to 12 cycles, was carried out with a sample-barcoded 5' primer and a J-beta primer mix. TCRdb re-analysed the 5' RACE reads in MiXCR, keeping a single row per CDR3 protein. The sample records more than 500,000 distinct CDR3 sequences, over 25% being singletons. This sample is drawn from a study of blood T cells in healthy people across ages. About the study: Per two T cells, template switching captured roughly one barcoded beta molecule. Study-level points and caveats: Roughly linearly, TCR beta diversity per million T cells fell as age increased.

J was trimmed by 7 bases and V by 0 bases; bases with no gene match: 1. This CDR3 spans 13 amino acids. Germline loops: CDR1 SGHDT, CDR2 YYEEEE. The same data also contributed to another study, on T cells of mothers and their children.

Sequenced sample: blood. The chain is built from TRBV5-6 and TRBJ2-1; TRBD2 matches 7 bases. The TCR was taken from a boy aged 2 to 10 in good health. The CDR3 loop is CASSLVSGNEQFF. The CDR3 bases are TGTGCCAGCAGCTTGGTTAGCGGGAATGAGCAGTTCTTC. Variable domain in full (rest from reference TRBV5-6 and TRBJ2-1): DAGVTQSPTHLIKTRGQQVTLRCSPKSGHDTVSWYQQALGQGPQFIFQYYEEEERQRGNFPDRFSGHQFPNYSSELNVNALLLGDSALYLCASSLVSGNEQFFGPGTRLTVL.